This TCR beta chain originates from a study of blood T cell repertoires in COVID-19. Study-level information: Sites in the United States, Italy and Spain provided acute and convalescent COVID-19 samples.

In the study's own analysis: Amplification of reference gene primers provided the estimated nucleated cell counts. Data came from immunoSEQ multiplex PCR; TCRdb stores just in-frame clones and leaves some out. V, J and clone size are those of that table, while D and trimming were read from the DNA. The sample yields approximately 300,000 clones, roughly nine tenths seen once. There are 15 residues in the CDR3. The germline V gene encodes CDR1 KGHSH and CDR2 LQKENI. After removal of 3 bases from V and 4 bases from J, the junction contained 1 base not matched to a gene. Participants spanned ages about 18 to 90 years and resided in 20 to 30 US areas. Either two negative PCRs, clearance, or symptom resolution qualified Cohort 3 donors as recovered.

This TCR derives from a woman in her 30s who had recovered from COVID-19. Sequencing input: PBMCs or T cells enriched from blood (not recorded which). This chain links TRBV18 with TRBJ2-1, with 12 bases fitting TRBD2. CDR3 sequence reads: CASSPGTSGYNEQFF. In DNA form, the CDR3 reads TGTGCCAGCTCACCGGGGACTAGCGGGTACAATGAGCAGTTCTTC.